The present entry profiles one T cell receptor (beta chain) with its context. CDR3 length: 16 residues. Germline V gene sequence: CDR1 SEHNR, CDR2 FQNEAQ (reference sequence). V lost 4 bases, J lost 7 bases, and 10 bases stayed unmatched. This entry is derived from a study of T cell changes during pregnancy in multiple sclerosis. This table comes from immunoSEQ multiplex PCR, and its TCRdb copy is limited to in-frame clones, with some not included. This sample has under 85,000 clones, with about 90% found just once. The V and J genes are TRBV7-9 and TRBJ1-6; 7 nucleotides match TRBD1. The receptor was isolated from a female donor with multiple sclerosis, enrolled in a pregnancy study. The material sequenced was CD4+ T cells from peripheral blood mononuclear cells, taken in the second trimester of pregnancy. The CDR3 region has the DNA TGTGCCAGCAGCTCCAAAGACAGGGAGCGGAATTCACCCCTCCACTTT. Residues: CASSSKDRERNSPLHF.